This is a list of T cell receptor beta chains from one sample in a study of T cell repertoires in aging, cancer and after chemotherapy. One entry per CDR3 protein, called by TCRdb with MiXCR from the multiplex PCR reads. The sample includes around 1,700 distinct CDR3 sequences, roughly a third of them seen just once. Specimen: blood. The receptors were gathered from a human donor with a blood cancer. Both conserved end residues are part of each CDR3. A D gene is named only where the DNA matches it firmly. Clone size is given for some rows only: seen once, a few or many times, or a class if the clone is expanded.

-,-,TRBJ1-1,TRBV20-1,CSVQGGGVEAFF,TGCAGTGTTCAGGGTGGGGGGGTGGAGGCTTTCTTT
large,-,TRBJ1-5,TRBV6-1,CASSARQRHF,TGTGCCAGCAGTGCTCGACAACGGCATTTT
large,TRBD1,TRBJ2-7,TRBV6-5,CASSTTGSHEQYF,TGTGCCAGCAGCACGACAGGGTCCCACGAGCAGTACTTC
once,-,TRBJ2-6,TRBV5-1,CASSLGARPTSSGANVLTF,TGCGCCAGCAGCTTGGGAGCCAGGCCTACGAGTTCTGGGGCCAACGTCCTGACTTTC
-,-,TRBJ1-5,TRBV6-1,CASSEDYWLNSNQHQHF,TGTGCCAGCAGTGAAGATTACTGGCTAAACAGCAATCAGCACCAGCATTTT
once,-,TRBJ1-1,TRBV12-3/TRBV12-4,CARSYSTWGAATEAFF,TGTGCCAGAAGTTACTCAACGTGGGGGGCTGCCACTGAAGCTTTCTTT
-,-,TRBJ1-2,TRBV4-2,CASTQGYDGYTF,TGTGCCAGCACCCAGGGGTATGATGGCTACACCTTC
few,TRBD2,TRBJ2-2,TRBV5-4,CASSPAGGASGELFF,TGTGCCAGCAGCCCCGCGGGGGGGGCAAGCGGGGAGCTGTTTTTT
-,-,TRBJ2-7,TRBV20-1,CSSIGGTEREQYF,TGCAGTTCCATAGGGGGGACGGAGAGGGAGCAGTACTTC
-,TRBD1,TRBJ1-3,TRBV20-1,CSAHRDSGNTIYF,TGCAGTGCCCACCGGGACAGTGGAAACACCATATATTTT
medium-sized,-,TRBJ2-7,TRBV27,CASSLTEVYEQYF,TGTGCCAGCAGTTTAACGGAGGTCTACGAGCAGTACTTC
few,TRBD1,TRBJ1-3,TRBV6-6,CASSPQGARGNTIYF,TGTGCCAGCAGTCCACAGGGGGCGAGGGGAAACACCATATATTTT
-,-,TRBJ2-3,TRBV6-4,CASGWLGSSTDTQYF,TGTGCCAGCGGGTGGCTGGGGTCAAGCACAGATACGCAGTATTTT
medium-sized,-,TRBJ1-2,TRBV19,CASSTPGAVTYGGYTF,TGTGCCAGTAGTACCCCCGGGGCAGTAACTTATGGGGGCTACACCTTC
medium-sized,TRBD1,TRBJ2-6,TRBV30,CAWDRGLSGANVLTF,TGTGCCTGGGACAGGGGTCTCTCTGGGGCCAACGTCCTGACTTTC
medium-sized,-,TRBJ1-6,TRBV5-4,CASSFGETRGSPLHF,TGTGCCAGCAGCTTCGGAGAGACAAGGGGATCACCCCTCCACTTT
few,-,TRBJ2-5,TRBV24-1,CATSGPSGAHKETQYF,TGTGCCACCAGTGGGCCTTCTGGGGCCCATAAAGAGACCCAGTACTTC
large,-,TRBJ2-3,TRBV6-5,CASTPPSTDTQYF,TGTGCCAGCACCCCCCCTAGCACAGATACGCAGTATTTT
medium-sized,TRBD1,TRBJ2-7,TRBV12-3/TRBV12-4,CASSLDGQGVHF,TGTGCCAGCAGTTTAGACGGACAGGGGGTACACTTC
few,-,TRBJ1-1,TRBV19,CASSLGQRYTEAFF,TGTGCCAGTAGTCTCGGACAGCGCTACACTGAAGCTTTCTTT
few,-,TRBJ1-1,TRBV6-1,CASGLFMMNTEAFF,TGTGCCAGTGGACTGTTTATGATGAACACTGAAGCTTTCTTT
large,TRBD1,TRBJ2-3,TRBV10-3,CAISDRDREGTDTQYF,TGTGCCATCAGTGACAGGGACAGAGAGGGCACAGATACGCAGTATTTT